The present entry profiles one T cell receptor beta chain with its context. Everyone who took part was about 18 to 90 years old, and they came from 24 US areas. Participants were placed into cohorts based on the clinical history they reported. The CDR3 loop spans 16 amino acids. Trimming removed 6 bases at V and 1 base at J, with 18 bases between. Germline-derived CDR1 and CDR2 are MDHEN and SYDVKM. Under the authors' procedure: By means of reference gene primer amplification, nucleated cell counts were estimated. Assay: immunoSEQ multiplex PCR; the TCRdb copy retains only in-frame clones and omits some. V, J and clone size are taken as reported in that table, and D and trimming were inferred from the DNA itself. The sample carries 300,000 to 400,000 clones, roughly 84% recorded once. This sample is drawn from a study of blood T cell repertoires in COVID-19. Whole-study context: Sources were T cells, B-cell-depleted T cells, or PBMCs; the material itself was cDNA or gDNA.

Sequencing used PBMCs or T cells enriched from blood (not recorded which). J is TRBJ1-2 and V is TRBV28; TRBD1 is a possible D gene (6 bases). The TCR originated in a woman aged 25 to 39 who had recovered from COVID-19. Here the CDR3 DNA reads TGTGCCAGCAGCCCTCAGCGTGGGGGCGTTAACTATGGCTACACCTTC. This gives the protein CASSPQRGGVNYGYTF.